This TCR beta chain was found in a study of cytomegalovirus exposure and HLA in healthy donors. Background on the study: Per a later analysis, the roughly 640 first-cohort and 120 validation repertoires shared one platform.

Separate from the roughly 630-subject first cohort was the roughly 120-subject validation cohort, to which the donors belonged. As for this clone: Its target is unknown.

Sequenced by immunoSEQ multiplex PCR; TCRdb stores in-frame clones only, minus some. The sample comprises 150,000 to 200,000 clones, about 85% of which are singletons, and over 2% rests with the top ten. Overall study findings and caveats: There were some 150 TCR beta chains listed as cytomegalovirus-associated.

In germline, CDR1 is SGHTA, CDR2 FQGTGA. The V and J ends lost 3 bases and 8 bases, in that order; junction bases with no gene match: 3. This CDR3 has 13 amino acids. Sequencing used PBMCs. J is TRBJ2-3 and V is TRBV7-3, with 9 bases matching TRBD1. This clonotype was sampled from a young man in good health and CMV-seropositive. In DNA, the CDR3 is TGTGCCAGCAGCTTCCCGGACAGGGGTACGCAGTATTTT. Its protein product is CASSFPDRGTQYF.